These 8 T cell receptor beta chains originate from one sample sequenced in a study of vaccination and CD4 T cells after COVID-19. TCRdb passed the PCR reads through MiXCR, listing each CDR3 protein once. The table has about 24,000 distinct CDR3 sequences, 45% to 60% seen once. The specimen comprised CD4+ T cells from blood, sampled before SARS-CoV-2 vaccination. Every receptor here comes from a human donor who had recovered from COVID-19.

The chain joins TRBV30 to TRBJ1-5; no firm D call. The CDR3 has 13 residues. Trimming took off 1 base at V and 5 bases at J, with 9 bases between the two ends. Germline V gene data show CDR1 as GTSNPN and CDR2 as SVGIG (reference sequence). This chain's CDR3 is CAWSARTDQPQHF. The CDR3 coding sequence is TGTGCCTGGAGTGCTCGGACGGATCAGCCCCAGCATTTT.

This clonotype has just a few counts. The chain carries TRBV20-1 and TRBJ2-7; 9 nucleotides agree with TRBD2. The germline V gene has CDR1 DFQATT and CDR2 SNEGSKA (reference sequence). This CDR3 contains 14 residues. V was clipped by 3 bases and J by 2 bases; unmatched bases: 5. In nucleotides, the CDR3 is TGCAGTGCTAGTCGAGGCGGGGGGGCCTACGAGCAGTACTTC. This gives the protein CSASRGGGAYEQYF.

This chain joins TRBV4-1 and TRBJ2-3; D may be TRBD1 or TRBD2 (5 bases each). The V and J ends lost 0 bases and 0 bases respectively, with 19 bases between them. The V gene's germline CDR1 is MGHRA and CDR2 YSYEKL. CDR3 length: 19 amino acids. The CDR3 is CASSQEVRGRPYSTDTQYF. DNA for the CDR3: TGCGCCAGCAGCCAAGAGGTGAGGGGTCGACCCTATAGCACAGATACGCAGTATTTT.

The chain joins TRBV20-1 to TRBJ2-3; 14 bases map to TRBD2. The CDR3 consists of 15 residues. Germline V gives CDR1 DFQATT, CDR2 SNEGSKA (reference sequence). With 6 bases clipped from V and 3 bases from J, the junction kept 5 bases outside the gene matches. The CDR3 DNA sequence: TGCAGTGCCGTCGGGACTAGCGGGAGAACAGATACGCAGTATTTT. Protein product: CSAVGTSGRTDTQYF.

CDR3 residues: CATSDIYRLDTQYF. The CDR3 bases are TGTGCCACCAGTGATATATACAGACTAGATACGCAGTATTTT. The V and J genes are TRBV24-1 and TRBJ2-3; unclear D gene. CDR1 is KGHDR, CDR2 SFDVKD, per germline. V lost 3 bases, J lost 5 bases, and 11 bases lay in between. The CDR3 is made up of 14 amino acids.

V is TRBV27 and J is TRBJ1-5; 7 positions agree with TRBD1. V shed 0 bases and J 3 bases; nucleotides not matched to a gene: 2. Germline V gene data show CDR1 as MNHEY and CDR2 as SMNVEV (reference sequence). This CDR3 contains 15 residues. The CDR3 DNA sequence: TGTGCCAGCAGTTTATCGGACAGGAACAATCAGCCCCAGCATTTT. Translating it yields CASSLSDRNNQPQHF.

The J gene is TRBJ2-4, the V gene TRBV6-2 or TRBV6-3, with TRBD2 as a possible D gene (7 bases). This CDR3 contains 17 residues. V lost 6 bases, J lost 1 base, and 19 bases lay in between. From germline, CDR1 is MNHEY and CDR2 SVGEGT. CDR3 nucleotides: TGTGCCAGCAGCAATTATAGGGGGGGCGCTGCCAAAAACATTCAGTACTTC. Its protein is CASSNYRGGAAKNIQYF.

The V call is TRBV12-3 or TRBV12-4, the J call TRBJ2-7; no firm D call. V was cut by 5 bases and J by 5 bases, with 13 bases left in between. The CDR3 has 13 amino acids. This CDR3 reads CASSPRWGDEQYF. Written as DNA, the CDR3 is TGTGCCAGCAGTCCCAGGTGGGGTGACGAGCAGTACTTC.